This record covers a single T cell receptor (beta chain). The CDR3 is 13 amino acids. The germline gives CDR1 SGHTA, CDR2 FQGNSA. The V gene lost 5 bases and the J gene lost 11 bases, with 18 bases spanning the gap. Generated by immunoSEQ multiplex PCR, the TCRdb table keeps only in-frame clones and is missing some. Of 150,000 to 200,000 clones in the sample, about 80% were seen once. This sample was taken from a study of blood T cell repertoires in COVID-19. The receptor was derived from a man aged 50-60 years who had recovered from COVID-19. Input material: PBMCs or T cells enriched from blood (not recorded which). This chain joins TRBV7-2 and TRBJ2-5; tentative D call: TRBD1 (6 bases). In nucleotides, the CDR3 is TGTGCCAGCAGCAAAGACGGGACAACGGGACAGTACTTC. Its translation: CASSKDGTTGQYF.